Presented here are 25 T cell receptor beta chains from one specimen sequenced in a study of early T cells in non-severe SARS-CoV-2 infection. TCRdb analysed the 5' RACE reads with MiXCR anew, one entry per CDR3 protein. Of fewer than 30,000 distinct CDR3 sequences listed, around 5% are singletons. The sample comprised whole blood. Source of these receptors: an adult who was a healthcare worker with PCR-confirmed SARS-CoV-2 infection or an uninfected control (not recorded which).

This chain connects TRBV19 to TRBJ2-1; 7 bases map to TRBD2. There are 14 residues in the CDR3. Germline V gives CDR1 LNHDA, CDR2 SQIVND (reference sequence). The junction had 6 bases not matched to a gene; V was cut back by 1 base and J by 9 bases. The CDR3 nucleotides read TGTGCCAGTAGTATAGGGACTAGTTACGGTGAGCAGTTCTTC. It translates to CASSIGTSYGEQFF.

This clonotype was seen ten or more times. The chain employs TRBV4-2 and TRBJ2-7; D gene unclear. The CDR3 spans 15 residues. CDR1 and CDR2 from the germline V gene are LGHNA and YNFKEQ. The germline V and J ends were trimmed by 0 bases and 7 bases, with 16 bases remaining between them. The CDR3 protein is CASSQEPTTEREQYF. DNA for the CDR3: TGTGCCAGCAGCCAAGAACCCACGACTGAGAGGGAGCAGTACTTC.

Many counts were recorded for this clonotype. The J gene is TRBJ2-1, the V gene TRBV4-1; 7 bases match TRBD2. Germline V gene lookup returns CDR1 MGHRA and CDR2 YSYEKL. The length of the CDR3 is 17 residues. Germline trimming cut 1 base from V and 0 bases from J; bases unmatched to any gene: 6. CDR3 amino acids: CASSQVRAGISYNEQFF. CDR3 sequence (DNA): TGCGCCAGCAGCCAAGTAAGAGCGGGAATCTCCTACAATGAGCAGTTCTTC.

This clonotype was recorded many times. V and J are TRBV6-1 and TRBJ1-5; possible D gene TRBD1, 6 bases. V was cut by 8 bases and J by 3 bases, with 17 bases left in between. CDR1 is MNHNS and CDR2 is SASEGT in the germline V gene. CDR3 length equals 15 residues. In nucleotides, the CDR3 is TGTGCCAGCCGGGGGGTCCGGGACACCAATCAGCCCCAGCATTTT. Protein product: CASRGVRDTNQPQHF.

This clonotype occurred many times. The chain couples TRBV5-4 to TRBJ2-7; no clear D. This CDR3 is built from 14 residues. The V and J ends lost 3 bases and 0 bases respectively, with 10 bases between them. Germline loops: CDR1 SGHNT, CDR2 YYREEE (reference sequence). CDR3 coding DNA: TGTGCCAGCAGCTCTTTGACACACTCCTACGAGCAGTACTTC. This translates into CASSSLTHSYEQYF.

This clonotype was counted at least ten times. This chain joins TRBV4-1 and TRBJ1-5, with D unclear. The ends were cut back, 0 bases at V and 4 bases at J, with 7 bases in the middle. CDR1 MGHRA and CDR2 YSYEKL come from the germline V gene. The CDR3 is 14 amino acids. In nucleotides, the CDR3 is TGCGCCAGCAGCCAAGAGGGGAGAAATCAGCCCCAGCATTTT. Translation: CASSQEGRNQPQHF.

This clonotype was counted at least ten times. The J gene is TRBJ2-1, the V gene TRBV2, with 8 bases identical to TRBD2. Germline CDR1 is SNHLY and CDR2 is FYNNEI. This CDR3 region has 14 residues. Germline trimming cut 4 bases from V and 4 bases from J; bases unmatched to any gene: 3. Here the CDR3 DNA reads TGTGCCAGCAGTGTCAGCGGGGGTTACAATGAGCAGTTCTTC. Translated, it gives CASSVSGGYNEQFF.

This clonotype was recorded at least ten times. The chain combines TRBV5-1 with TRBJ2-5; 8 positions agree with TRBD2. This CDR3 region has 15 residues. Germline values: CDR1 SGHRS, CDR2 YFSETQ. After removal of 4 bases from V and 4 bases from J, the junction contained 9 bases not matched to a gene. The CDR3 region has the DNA TGCGCCAGCAGCCCACTAACTAGCGGCAGAGAGACCCAGTACTTC. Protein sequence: CASSPLTSGRETQYF.

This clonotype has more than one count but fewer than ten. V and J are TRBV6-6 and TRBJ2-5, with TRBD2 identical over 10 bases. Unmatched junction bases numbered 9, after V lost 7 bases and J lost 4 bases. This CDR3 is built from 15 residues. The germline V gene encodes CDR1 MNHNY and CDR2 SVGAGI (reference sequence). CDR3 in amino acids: CASTLSGRQGETQYF. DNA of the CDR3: TGTGCCAGCACCCTTAGCGGGAGGCAGGGAGAGACCCAGTACTTC.

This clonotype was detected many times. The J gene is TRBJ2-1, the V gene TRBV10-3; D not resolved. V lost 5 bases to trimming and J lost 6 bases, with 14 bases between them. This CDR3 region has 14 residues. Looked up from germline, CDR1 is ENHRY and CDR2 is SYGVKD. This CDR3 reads CAISKMFWANEQFF. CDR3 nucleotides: TGTGCCATCAGTAAGATGTTTTGGGCCAATGAGCAGTTCTTC.

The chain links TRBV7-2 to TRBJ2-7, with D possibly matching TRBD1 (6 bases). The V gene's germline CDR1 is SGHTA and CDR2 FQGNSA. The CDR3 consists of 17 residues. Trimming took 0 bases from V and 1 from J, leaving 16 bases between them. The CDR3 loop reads CASSLAPRGWGSYEQYF. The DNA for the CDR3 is TGTGCCAGCAGCTTAGCCCCCAGGGGTTGGGGATCCTACGAGCAGTACTTC.

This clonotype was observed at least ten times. CDR3 protein: CASSQKVGGTSYNEQFF. CDR3 coding DNA: TGCGCCAGCAGCCAAAAGGTTGGCGGGACCTCCTACAATGAGCAGTTCTTC. V is TRBV4-3 and J is TRBJ2-1; tentative D call: TRBD2 (6 bases). The CDR3 totals 17 residues. Germline V gives CDR1 LGHNA, CDR2 YSLEER. V lost 2 bases, J lost 0 bases, and 14 bases lay in between.

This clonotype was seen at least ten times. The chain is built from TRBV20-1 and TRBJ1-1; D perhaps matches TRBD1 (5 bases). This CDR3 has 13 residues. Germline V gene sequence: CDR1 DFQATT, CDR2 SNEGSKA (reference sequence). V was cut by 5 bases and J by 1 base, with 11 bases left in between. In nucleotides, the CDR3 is TGCAGTGCTCCCAGGACATGGAACACTGAAGCTTTCTTT. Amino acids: CSAPRTWNTEAFF.

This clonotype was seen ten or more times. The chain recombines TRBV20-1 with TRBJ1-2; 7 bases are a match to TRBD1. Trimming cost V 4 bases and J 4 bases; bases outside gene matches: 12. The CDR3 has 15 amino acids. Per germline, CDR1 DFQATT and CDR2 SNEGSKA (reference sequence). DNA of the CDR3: TGCAGTGCTACCCAGGGAAGGGGGCGCGGCTATGGCTACACCTTC. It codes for CSATQGRGRGYGYTF.

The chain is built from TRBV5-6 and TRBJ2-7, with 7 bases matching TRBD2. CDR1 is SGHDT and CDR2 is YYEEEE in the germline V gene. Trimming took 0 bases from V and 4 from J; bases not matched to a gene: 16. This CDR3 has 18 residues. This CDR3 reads CASSLVQGSGIHAYEQYF. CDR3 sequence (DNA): TGTGCCAGCAGCTTGGTGCAGGGAAGCGGGATACACGCATACGAGCAGTACTTC.

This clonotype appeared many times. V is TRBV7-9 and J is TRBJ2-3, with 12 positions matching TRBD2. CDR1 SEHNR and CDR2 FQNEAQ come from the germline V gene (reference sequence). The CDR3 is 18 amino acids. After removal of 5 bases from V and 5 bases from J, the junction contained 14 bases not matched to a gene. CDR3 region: CASSRLAGDGVTRDTQYF. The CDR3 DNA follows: TGTGCCAGCAGCAGACTAGCGGGAGACGGTGTCACACGAGATACGCAGTATTTT. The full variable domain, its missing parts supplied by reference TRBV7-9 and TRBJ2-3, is DTGVSQNPRHKITKRGQNVTFRCDPISEHNRLYWYRQTLGQGPEFLTYFQNEAQLEKSRLLSDRFSAERPKGSFSTLEIQRTEQGDSAMYLCASSRLAGDGVTRDTQYFGPGTRLTVL.

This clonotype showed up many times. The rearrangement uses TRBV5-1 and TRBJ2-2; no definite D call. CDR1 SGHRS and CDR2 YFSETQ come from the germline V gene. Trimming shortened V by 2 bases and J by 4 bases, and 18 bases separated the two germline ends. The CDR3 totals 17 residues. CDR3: CASSFEWGSTVTGELFF. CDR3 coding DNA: TGCGCCAGCAGCTTCGAATGGGGTTCTACGGTCACCGGGGAGCTGTTTTTT.

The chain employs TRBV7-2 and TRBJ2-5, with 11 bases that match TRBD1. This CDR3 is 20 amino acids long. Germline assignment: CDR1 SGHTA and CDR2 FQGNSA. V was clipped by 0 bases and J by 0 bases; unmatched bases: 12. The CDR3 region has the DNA TGTGCCAGCAGCTTAGCGCGCACCGGGACAGGGGGGACCAACCAAGAGACCCAGTACTTC. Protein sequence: CASSLARTGTGGTNQETQYF.

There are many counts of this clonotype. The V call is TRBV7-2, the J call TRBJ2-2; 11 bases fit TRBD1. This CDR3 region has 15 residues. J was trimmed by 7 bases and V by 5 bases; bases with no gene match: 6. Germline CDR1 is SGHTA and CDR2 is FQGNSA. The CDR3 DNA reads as TGTGCCAGCAGCAGGGACAGGGGGTCGAACGGGGAGCTGTTTTTT. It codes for CASSRDRGSNGELFF. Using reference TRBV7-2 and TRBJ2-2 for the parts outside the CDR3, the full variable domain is GAGVSQSPSNKVTEKGKDVELRCDPISGHTALYWYRQSLGQGLEFLIYFQGNSAPDKSGLPSDRFSAERTGGSVSTLTIQRTQQEDSAVYLCASSRDRGSNGELFFGEGSRLTVL.

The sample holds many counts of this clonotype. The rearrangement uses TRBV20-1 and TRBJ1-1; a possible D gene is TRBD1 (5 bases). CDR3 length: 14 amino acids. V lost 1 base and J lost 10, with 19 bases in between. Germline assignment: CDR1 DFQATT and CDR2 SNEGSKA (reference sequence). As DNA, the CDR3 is TGCAGTGCTAGAGCCCCTTACGGGGAGGGGCGAGCTTTCTTT. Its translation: CSARAPYGEGRAFF.

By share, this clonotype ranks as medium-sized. The CDR3 spells CAISESWGSGYEQYF. CDR3 sequence (DNA): TGTGCCATCAGTGAGTCTTGGGGCTCCGGGTACGAGCAGTACTTC. The chain recombines TRBV10-3 with TRBJ2-7; perhaps TRBD1 as D (5 bases). The CDR3 covers 15 residues. V was shortened by 0 bases and J by 4 bases, with 13 bases between the two germline ends. The germline CDR1 and CDR2 sequences are ENHRY and SYGVKD.

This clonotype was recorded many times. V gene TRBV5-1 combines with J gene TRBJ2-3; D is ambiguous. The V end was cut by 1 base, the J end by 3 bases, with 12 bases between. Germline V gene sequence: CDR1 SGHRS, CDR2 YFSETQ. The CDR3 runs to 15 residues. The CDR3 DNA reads TGCGCCAGCAGCTTGTTGTCAGAACCAACAGATACGCAGTATTTT. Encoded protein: CASSLLSEPTDTQYF. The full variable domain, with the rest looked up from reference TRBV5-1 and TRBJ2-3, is KAGVTQTPRYLIKTRGQQVTLSCSPISGHRSVSWYQQTPGQGLQFLFEYFSETQRNKGNFPGRFSGRQFSNSRSEMNVSTLELGDSALYLCASSLLSEPTDTQYFGPGTRLTVL.

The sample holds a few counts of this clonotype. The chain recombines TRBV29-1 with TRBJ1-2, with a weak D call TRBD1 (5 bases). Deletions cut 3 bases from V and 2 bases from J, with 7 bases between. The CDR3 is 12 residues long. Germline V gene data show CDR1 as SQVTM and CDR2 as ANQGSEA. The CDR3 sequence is CSVDRDNYGYTF. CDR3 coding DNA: TGCAGCGTTGACAGGGACAACTATGGCTACACCTTC.

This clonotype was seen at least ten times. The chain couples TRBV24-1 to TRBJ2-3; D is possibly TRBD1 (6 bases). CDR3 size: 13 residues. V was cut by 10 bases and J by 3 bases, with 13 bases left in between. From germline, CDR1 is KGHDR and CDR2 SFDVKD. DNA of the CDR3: TGTGCCACACAGGGTCTGGGGACAGATACGCAGTATTTT. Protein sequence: CATQGLGTDTQYF.

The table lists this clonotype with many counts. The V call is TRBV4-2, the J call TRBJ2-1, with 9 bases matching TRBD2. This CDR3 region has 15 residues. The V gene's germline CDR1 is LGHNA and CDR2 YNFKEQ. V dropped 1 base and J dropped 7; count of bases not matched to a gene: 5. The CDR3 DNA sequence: TGTGCCAGCAGCCAAGTATTAGCGGGAGCTAATGAGCAGTTCTTC. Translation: CASSQVLAGANEQFF.